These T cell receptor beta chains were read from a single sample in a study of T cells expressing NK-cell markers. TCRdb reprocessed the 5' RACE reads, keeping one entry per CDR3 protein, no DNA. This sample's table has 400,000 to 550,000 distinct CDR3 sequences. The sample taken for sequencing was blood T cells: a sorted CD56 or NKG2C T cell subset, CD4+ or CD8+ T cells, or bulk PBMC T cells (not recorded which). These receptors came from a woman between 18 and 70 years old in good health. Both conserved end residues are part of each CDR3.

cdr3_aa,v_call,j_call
CASSVQGGEKLFF,TRBV2,TRBJ1-4
CATSDNEGGYQPQHF,TRBV24-1,TRBJ1-5
CASSLDASTYEQYF,TRBV13,TRBJ2-7
CASSQERAVAGTKTQYF,TRBV14,TRBJ2-5
CASSFHRVTEAFF,TRBV6-5,TRBJ1-1
CASSFSNTEAFF,TRBV12-3/TRBV12-4,TRBJ1-1
CASSFIGGSPLHF,TRBV12-3/TRBV12-4,TRBJ1-6
CASSQDYRILNTEAFF,TRBV4-3,TRBJ1-1
CASSLAGLAPSSYNEQFF,TRBV5-1,TRBJ2-1
CASSPPYTGELFF,TRBV11-2,TRBJ2-2
CASSQEEGRIRETQYF,TRBV3-1,TRBJ2-5
CASSSGRRSGNTIYF,TRBV6-5,TRBJ1-3
CSATLNNEQFF,TRBV20-1,TRBJ2-1
CASSASGTIGGETQHF,TRBV25-1,TRBJ2-5
CASSYVSGIQETQYF,TRBV6-2/TRBV6-3,TRBJ2-5
CASSQVMGSNQPQHF,TRBV4-3,TRBJ1-5
CASSPWTGGYWNEQFF,TRBV27,TRBJ2-1
CASRLLNRDPFPHEQYF,TRBV6-5,TRBJ2-7
CASSSPLDTQYF,TRBV11-2,TRBJ2-3
CASSAASLRGTEAFF,TRBV18,TRBJ1-1
CASTPGTPNTEAFF,TRBV6-2/TRBV6-3,TRBJ1-1
CASSRRQGAITGELFF,TRBV2,TRBJ2-2
CASSFLQGVEEQYF,TRBV28,TRBJ2-7
CASNLGQGVQPQHF,TRBV19,TRBJ1-5
CATSRRPGLAAPNEQFF,TRBV15,TRBJ2-1
CAIALELQGGNSPLHF,TRBV6-1,TRBJ1-6
CASSRTPVGAGGNEQFF,TRBV27,TRBJ2-1
CASSQGKDRWMNEQFF,TRBV14,TRBJ2-1
CSARTRGSLYNEQFF,TRBV20-1,TRBJ2-1
CASSVGGQGVNTEAFF,TRBV9,TRBJ1-1
CATSETGPLAPDTQYF,TRBV24-1,TRBJ2-3
CASSQPGIGELFF,TRBV7-9,TRBJ2-2
CASSRNTGGGNIQYF,TRBV7-6,TRBJ2-4
CASSRGPRNTEAFF,TRBV5-5,TRBJ1-1
CASARRGGPGDTQYF,TRBV2,TRBJ2-3
CSARTGATTDTQYF,TRBV29-1,TRBJ2-3
CAVTGTSYNEQFF,TRBV6-2/TRBV6-3,TRBJ2-1
CASSYPTHSATNEKLFF,TRBV6-5,TRBJ1-4
CASSQVQMGNEKLFF,TRBV3-1,TRBJ1-4
CASSWGQANSPLHF,TRBV12-3/TRBV12-4,TRBJ1-6
CASSQVLAGGGGEQFF,TRBV4-2,TRBJ2-1
CASSRNAGGSYNEQFF,TRBV5-4,TRBJ2-1
CASSSVISGNTIYF,TRBV12-3/TRBV12-4,TRBJ1-3